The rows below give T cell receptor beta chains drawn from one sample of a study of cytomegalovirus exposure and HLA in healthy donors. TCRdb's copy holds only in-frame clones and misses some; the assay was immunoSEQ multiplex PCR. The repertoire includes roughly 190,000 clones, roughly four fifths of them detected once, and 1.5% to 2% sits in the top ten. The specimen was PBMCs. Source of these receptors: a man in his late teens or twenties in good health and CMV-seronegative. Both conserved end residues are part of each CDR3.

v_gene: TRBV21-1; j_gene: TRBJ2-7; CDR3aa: CASSKVGRTSGLAGDPISREQYF
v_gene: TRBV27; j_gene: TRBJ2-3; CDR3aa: CASSLEWEGADTQYF
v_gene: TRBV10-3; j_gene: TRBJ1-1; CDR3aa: CAIASQGTVNTEAFF
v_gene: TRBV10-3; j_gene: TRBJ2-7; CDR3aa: CAIKTGTTYYEQYF
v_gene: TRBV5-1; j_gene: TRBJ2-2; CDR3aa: CASSPSRGITEELFF
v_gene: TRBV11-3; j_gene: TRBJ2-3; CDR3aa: CASSLGYRGVDTQYF
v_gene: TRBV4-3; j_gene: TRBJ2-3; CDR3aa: CASSQAQPSTDTQYF
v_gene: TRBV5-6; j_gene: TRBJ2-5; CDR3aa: CASSLRETQYF
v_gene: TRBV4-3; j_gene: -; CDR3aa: CASSQETGFSYEQYF
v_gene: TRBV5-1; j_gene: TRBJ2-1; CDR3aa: CASSLRNWEAYNEQFF
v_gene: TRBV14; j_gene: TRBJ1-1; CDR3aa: CASSQVTGLEAFF
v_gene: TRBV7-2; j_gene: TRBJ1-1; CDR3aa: CASSPNGGRTEAFF
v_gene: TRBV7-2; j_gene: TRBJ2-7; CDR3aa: CASSLVGGRSEEQYF
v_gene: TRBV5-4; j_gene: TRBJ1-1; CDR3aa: CASSLGRGTEAFF
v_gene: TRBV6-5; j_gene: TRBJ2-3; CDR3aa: CASSRSSIDTQYF
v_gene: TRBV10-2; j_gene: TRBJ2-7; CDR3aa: CASSSPGQSYEQYF
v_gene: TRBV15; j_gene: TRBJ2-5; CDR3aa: CATSREELAGSQETQYF
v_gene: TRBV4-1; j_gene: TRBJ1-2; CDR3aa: CASSPTKDNYGYTF
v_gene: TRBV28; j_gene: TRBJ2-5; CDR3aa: CASRPPGTGDGETQYF
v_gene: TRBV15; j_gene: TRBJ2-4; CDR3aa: CATSRFTMRGQFIAKNIQYF
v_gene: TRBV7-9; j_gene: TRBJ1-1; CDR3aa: CASRRFRGGPNTEAFF
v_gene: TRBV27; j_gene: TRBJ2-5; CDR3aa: CASVDREETQYF
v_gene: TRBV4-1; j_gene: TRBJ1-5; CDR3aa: CASSQERTGGNQPQHF
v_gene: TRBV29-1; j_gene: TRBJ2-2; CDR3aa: CSVGSGRDTGELFF
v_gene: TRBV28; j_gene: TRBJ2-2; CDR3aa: CASSFTGTSRGTYGELFF
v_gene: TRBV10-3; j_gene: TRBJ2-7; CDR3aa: CAISDVGLAGAYYEQYF
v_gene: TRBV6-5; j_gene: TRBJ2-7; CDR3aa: CASSYEGGGPYEQYF
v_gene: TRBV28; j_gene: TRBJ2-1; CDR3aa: CASYGTSRYNEQFF